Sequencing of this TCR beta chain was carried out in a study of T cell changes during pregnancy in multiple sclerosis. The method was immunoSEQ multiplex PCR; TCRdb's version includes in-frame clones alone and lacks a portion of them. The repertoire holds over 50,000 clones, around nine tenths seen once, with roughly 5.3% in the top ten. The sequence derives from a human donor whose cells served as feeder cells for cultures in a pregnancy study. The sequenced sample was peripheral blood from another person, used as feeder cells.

The CDR3 bases are TGTGCCAGTAGTCGCCTCTTCCAAGAGACCCAGTACTTC. Translating it yields CASSRLFQETQYF. The chain employs TRBV19 and TRBJ2-5; D remains unclear. The CDR3 has 13 residues. V was pared by 5 bases and J by 1 base, with 8 bases between. Germline lookup yields CDR1 LNHDA and CDR2 SQIVND (reference sequence).